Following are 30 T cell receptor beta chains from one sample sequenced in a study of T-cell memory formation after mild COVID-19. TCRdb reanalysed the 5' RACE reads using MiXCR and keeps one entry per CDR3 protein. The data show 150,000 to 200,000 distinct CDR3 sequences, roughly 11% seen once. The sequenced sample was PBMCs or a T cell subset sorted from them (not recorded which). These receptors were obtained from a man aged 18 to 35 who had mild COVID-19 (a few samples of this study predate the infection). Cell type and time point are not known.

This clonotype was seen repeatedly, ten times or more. The CDR3 DNA reads as TGTGCCAGCAGCACAGGGCCTCTCAATGAAAAACTGTTTTTT. As protein: CASSTGPLNEKLFF. The V call is TRBV28, the J call TRBJ1-4; perhaps TRBD1 as D (6 bases). Trimming took off 6 bases at V and 5 bases at J, with 13 bases between the two ends. The CDR3 totals 14 residues. Germline CDR1 and CDR2: MDHEN and SYDVKM.

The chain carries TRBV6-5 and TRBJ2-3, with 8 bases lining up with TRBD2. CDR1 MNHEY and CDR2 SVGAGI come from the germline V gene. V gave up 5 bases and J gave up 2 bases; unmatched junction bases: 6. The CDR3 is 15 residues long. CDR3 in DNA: TGTGCCAGCAGTACCCGAGCGGGAGCCACAGATACGCAGTATTTT. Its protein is CASSTRAGATDTQYF.

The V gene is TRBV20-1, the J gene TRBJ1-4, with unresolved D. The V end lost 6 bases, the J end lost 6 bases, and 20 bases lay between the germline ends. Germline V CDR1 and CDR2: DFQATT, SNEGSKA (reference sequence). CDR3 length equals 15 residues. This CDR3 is CSANFGRRPHEKLFF. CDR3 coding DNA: TGCAGTGCCAACTTTGGCAGGCGGCCACATGAAAAACTGTTTTTT.

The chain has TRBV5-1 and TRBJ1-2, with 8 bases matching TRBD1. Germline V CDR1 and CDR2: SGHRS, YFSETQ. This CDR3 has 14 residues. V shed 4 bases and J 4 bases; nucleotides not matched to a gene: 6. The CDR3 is CASSQGQDSYGYTF. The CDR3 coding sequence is TGCGCCAGCAGCCAGGGACAGGACAGCTATGGCTACACCTTC.

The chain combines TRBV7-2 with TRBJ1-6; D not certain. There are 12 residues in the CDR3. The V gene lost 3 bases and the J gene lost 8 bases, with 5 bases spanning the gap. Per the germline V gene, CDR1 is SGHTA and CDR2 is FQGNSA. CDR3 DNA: TGTGCCAGCAGCTTGGAGCATTCACCCCTCCACTTT. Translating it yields CASSLEHSPLHF.

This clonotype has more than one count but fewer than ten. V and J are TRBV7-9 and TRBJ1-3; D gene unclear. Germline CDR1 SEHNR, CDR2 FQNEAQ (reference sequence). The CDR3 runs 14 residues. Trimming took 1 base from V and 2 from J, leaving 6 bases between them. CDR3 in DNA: TGTGCCAGCAGCTTAGGACAAACTGGAAACACCATATATTTT. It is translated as CASSLGQTGNTIYF.

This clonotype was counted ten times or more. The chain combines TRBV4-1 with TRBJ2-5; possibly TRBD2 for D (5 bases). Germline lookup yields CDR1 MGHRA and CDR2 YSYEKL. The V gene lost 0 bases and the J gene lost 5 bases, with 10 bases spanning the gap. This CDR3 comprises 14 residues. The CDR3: CASSQDQRVETQYF. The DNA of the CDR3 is TGCGCCAGCAGCCAAGATCAGAGGGTGGAGACCCAGTACTTC.

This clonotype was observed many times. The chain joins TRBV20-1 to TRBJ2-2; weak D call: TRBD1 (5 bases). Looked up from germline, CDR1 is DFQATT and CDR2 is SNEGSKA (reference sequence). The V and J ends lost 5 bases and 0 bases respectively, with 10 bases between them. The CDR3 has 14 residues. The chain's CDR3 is CSAQSRANTGELFF. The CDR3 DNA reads TGCAGTGCTCAGAGCAGGGCGAACACCGGGGAGCTGTTTTTT.

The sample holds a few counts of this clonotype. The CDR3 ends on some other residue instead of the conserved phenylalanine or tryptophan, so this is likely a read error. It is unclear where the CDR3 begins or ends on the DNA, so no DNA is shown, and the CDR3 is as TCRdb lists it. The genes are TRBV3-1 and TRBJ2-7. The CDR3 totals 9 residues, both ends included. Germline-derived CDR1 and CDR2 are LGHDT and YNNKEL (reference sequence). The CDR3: CASSHPVRS.

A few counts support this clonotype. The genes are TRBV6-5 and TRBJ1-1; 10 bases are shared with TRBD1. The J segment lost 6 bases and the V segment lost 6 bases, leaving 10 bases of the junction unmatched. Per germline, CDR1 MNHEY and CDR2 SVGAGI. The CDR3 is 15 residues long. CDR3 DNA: TGTGCCAGCAGCTGGGACAGGGGAACGAGGTCTGAAGCTTTCTTT. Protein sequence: CASSWDRGTRSEAFF.

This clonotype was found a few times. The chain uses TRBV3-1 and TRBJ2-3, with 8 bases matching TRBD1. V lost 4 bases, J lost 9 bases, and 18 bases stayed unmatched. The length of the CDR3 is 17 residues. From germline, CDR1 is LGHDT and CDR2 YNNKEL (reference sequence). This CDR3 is CASSPRTGRALRATQYF. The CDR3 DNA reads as TGTGCCAGCAGCCCTCGGACAGGGCGTGCCCTAAGGGCCACGCAGTATTTT.

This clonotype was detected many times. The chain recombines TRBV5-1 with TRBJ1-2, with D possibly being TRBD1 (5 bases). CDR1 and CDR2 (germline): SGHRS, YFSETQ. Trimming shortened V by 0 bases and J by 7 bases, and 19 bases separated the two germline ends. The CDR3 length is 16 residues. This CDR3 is CASSLAGRFTPFGYTF. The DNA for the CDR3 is TGCGCCAGCAGCTTGGCGGGGCGTTTCACCCCCTTTGGCTACACCTTC.

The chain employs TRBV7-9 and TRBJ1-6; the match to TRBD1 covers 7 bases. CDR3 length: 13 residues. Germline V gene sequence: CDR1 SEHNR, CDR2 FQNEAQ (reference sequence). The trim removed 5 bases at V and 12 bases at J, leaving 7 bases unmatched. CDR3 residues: CASSREGALPLHF. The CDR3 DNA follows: TGTGCCAGCAGCCGAGAGGGGGCTTTACCCCTCCACTTT.

In DNA form, the CDR3 reads TGCGCCAGCAGGTTTACCAGACAGGGCGGGACCGGGGAGCTGTTTTTT. Its protein product is CASRFTRQGGTGELFF. The V call is TRBV5-1, the J call TRBJ2-2; TRBD1 matches at 7 bases. CDR3 length equals 16 residues. Germline V gene lookup returns CDR1 SGHRS and CDR2 YFSETQ. V was clipped by 5 bases and J by 5 bases; unmatched bases: 12. Supplemented by reference TRBV5-1 and TRBJ2-2, the full variable domain reads KAGVTQTPRYLIKTRGQQVTLSCSPISGHRSVSWYQQTPGQGLQFLFEYFSETQRNKGNFPGRFSGRQFSNSRSEMNVSTLELGDSALYLCASRFTRQGGTGELFFGEGSRLTVL.

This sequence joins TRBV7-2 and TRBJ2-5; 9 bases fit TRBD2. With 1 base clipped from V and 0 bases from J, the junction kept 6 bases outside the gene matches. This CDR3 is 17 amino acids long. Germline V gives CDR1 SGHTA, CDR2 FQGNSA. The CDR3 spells CASSLVGRGGYQETQYF. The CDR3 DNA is TGTGCCAGCAGCTTAGTCGGGCGGGGGGGCTACCAAGAGACCCAGTACTTC.

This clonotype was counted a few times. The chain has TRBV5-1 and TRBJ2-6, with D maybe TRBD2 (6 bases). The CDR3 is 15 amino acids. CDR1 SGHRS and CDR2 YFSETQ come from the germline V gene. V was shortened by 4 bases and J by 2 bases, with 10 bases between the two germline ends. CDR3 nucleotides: TGCGCCAGCAGCGTCCTAGCGACTGGGGCCAACGTCCTGACTTTC. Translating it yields CASSVLATGANVLTF.

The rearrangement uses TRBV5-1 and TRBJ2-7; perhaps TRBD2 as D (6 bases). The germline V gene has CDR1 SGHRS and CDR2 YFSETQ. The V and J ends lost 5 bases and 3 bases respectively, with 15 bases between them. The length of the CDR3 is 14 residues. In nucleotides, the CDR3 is TGCGCCAGCAGACCCGAGGGACTGGGCTACGAGCAGTACTTC. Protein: CASRPEGLGYEQYF. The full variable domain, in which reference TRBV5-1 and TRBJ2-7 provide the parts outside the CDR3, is KAGVTQTPRYLIKTRGQQVTLSCSPISGHRSVSWYQQTPGQGLQFLFEYFSETQRNKGNFPGRFSGRQFSNSRSEMNVSTLELGDSALYLCASRPEGLGYEQYFGPGTRLTVT.

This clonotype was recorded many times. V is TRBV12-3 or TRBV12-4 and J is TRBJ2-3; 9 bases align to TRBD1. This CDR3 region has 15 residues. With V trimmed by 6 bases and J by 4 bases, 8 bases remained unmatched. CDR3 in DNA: TGTGCCAGCAGGACCGGGACAGGGCAGGCAGATACGCAGTATTTT. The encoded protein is CASRTGTGQADTQYF.

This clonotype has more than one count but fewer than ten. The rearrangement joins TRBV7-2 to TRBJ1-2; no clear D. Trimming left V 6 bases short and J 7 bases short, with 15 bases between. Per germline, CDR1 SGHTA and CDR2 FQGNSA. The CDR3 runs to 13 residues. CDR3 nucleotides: TGTGCCAGCAGTCTCCGGCAGGCGGTTGGCTACACCTTC. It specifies CASSLRQAVGYTF.

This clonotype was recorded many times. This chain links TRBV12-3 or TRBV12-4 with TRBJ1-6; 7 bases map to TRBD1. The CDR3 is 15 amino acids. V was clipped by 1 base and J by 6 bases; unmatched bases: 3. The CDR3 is CASSLGGQLNSPLHF. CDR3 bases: TGTGCCAGCAGTTTAGGGGGACAGCTTAATTCACCCCTCCACTTT.

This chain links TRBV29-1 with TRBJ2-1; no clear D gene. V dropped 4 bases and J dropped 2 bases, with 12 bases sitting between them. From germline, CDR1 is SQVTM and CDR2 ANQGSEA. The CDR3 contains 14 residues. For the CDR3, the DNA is TGCAGCGTTGTTCTCTGGGAAGCCTACAATGAGCAGTTCTTC. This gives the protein CSVVLWEAYNEQFF.

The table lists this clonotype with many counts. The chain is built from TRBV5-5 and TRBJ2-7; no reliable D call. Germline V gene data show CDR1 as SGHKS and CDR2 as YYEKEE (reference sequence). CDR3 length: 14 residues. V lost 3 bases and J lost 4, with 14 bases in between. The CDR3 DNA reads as TGTGCCAGCAGCTCATCCGACTGGAGATACGAGCAGTACTTC. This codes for CASSSSDWRYEQYF.

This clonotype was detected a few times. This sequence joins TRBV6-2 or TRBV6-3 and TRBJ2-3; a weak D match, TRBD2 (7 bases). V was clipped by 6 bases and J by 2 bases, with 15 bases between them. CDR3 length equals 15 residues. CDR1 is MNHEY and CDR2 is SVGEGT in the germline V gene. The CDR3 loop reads CASRRTGGLTDTQYF. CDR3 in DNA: TGTGCCAGCAGACGTACGGGGGGCCTCACAGATACGCAGTATTTT.

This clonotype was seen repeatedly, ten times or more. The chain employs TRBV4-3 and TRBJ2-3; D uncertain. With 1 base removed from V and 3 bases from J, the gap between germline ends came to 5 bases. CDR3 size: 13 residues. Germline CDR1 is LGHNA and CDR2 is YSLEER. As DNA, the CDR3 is TGCGCCAGCAGCCAAGGAGCGACAGATACGCAGTATTTT. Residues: CASSQGATDTQYF.

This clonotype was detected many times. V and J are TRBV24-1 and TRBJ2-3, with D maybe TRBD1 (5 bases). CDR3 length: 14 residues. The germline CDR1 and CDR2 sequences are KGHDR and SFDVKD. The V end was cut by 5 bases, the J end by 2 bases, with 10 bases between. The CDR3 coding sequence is TGTGCCACCAGTGTTAAGGGGCCCACAGATACGCAGTATTTT. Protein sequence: CATSVKGPTDTQYF.

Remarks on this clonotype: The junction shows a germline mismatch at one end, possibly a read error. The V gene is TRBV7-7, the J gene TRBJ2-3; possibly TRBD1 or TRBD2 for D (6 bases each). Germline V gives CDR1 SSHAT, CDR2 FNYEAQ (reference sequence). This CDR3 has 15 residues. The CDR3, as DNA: TGTGCTAGCAGCTTAGCTCCGGGGGCTCAAGATACGCAGTATTTT. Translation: CASSLAPGAQDTQYF.

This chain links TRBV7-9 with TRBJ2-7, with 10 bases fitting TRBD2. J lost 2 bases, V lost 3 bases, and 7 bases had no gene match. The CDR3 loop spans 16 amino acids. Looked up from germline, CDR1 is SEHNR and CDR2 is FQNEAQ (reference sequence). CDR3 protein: CASSFSSGGRPYEQYF. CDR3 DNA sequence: TGTGCCAGCAGCTTTTCTAGCGGGGGCCGACCCTACGAGCAGTACTTC.

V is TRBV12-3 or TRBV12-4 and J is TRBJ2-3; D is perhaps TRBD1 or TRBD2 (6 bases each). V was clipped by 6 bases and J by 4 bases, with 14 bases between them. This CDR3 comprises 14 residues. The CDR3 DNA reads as TGTGCCAGCAGAGGGGGGCCTCGGGCAGATACGCAGTATTTT. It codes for CASRGGPRADTQYF.

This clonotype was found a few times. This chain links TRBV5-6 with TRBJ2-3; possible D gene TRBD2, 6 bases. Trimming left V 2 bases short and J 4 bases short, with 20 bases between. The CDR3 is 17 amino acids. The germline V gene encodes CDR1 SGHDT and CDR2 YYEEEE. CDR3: CASSFGFSGEDADTQYF. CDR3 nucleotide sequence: TGTGCCAGCAGCTTCGGGTTCTCGGGGGAGGACGCAGATACGCAGTATTTT.

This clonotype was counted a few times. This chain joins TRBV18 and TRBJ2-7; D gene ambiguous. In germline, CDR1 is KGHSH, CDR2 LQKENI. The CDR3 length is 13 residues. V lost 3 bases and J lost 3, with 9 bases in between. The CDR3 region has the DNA TGTGCCAGCTCACCGGGCAGTCACTACGAGCAGTACGTC. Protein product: CASSPGSHYEQYV.